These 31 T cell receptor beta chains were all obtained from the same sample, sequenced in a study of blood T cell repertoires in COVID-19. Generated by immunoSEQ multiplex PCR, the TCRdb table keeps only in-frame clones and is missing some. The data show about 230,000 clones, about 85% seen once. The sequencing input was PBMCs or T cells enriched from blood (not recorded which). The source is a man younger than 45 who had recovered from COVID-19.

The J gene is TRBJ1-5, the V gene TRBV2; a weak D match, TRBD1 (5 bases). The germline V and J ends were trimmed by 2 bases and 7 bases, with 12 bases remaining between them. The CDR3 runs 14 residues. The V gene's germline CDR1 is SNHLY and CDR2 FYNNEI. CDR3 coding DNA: TGTGCCAGCAGTGAACTTGATGGGGGGCAGCCCCAGCATTTT. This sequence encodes CASSELDGGQPQHF.

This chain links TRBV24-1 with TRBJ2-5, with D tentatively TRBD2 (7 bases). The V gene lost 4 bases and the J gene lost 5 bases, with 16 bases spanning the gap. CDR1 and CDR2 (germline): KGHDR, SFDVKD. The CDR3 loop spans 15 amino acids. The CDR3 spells CATSEGGQGYETQYF. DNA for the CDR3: TGTGCCACCAGTGAGGGGGGGCAGGGTTATGAGACCCAGTACTTC.

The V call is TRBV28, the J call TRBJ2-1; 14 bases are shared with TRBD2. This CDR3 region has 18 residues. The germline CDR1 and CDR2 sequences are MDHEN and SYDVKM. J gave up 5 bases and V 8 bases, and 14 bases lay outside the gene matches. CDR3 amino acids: CASSLPSGTSGSNNEQFF. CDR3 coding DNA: TGTGCCAGCTCCCTTCCTTCAGGGACTAGCGGGAGTAACAATGAGCAGTTCTTC.

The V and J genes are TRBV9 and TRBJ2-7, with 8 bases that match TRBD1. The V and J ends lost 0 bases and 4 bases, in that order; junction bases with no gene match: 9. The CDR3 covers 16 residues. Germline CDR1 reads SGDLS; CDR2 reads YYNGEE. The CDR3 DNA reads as TGTGCCAGCAGCGTAGACGGGACAGGAATTGCGTACGAGCAGTACTTC. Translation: CASSVDGTGIAYEQYF. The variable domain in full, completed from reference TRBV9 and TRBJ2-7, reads DSGVTQTPKHLITATGQRVTLRCSPRSGDLSVYWYQQSLDQGLQFLIQYYNGEERAKGNILERFSAQQFPDLHSELNLSSLELGDSALYFCASSVDGTGIAYEQYFGPGTRLTVT.

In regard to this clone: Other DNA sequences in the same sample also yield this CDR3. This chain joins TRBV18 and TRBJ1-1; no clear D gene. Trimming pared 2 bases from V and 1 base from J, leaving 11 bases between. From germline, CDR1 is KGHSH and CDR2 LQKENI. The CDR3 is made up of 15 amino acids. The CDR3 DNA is TGTGCCAGCTCACCAAGAACCGGGGAGAACACTGAAGCTTTCTTT. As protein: CASSPRTGENTEAFF.

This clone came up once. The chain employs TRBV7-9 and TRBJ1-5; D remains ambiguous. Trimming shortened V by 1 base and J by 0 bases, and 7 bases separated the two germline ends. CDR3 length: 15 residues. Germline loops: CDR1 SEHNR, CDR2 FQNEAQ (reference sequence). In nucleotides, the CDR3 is TGTGCCAGCAGCTTAGAGTCAGGTAGCAATCAGCCCCAGCATTTT. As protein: CASSLESGSNQPQHF.

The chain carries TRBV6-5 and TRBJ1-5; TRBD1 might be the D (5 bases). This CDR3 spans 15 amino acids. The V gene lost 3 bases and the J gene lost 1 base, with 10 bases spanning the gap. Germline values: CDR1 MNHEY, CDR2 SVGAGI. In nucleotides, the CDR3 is TGTGCCAGCAGTTATCAGGGTCGGAGCAATCAGCCCCAGCATTTT. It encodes CASSYQGRSNQPQHF.

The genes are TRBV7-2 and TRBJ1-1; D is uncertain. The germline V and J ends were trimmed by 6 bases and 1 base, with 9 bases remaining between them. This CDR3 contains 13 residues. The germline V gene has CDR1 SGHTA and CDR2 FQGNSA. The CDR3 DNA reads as TGTGCCAGCAGTCGGTCCGGGAACACTGAAGCTTTCTTT. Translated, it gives CASSRSGNTEAFF.

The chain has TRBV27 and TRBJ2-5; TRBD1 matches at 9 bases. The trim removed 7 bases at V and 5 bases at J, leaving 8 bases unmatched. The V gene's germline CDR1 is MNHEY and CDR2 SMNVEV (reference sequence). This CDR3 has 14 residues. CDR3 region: CASTPGQGGETQYF. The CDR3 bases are TGTGCCAGCACCCCGGGACAGGGTGGGGAGACCCAGTACTTC.

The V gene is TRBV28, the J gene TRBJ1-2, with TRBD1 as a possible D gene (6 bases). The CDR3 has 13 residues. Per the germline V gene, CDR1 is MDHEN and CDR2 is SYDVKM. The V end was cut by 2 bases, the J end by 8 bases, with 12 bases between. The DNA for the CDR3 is TGTGCCAGCAGTTTAGCGGCAGGGGCGGGCTACACCTTC. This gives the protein CASSLAAGAGYTF.

CDR3 DNA sequence: TGTGCCGGGGGGGGAACACGGCCCTCTTCACCCCTCCACTTT. It is translated as CAGGGTRPSSPLHF. The rearrangement uses TRBV6-5 and TRBJ1-6; weak D call: TRBD1 (5 bases). Germline-derived CDR1 and CDR2 are MNHEY and SVGAGI. Trimming took off 11 bases at V and 9 bases at J, with 20 bases between the two ends. The CDR3 covers 14 residues.

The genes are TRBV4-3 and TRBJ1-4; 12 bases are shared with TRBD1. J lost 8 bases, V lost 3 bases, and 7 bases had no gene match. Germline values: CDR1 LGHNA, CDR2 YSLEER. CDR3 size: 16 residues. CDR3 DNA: TGCGCCAGCAGCCAGGATGGGACAGGGGGCGACGAAAAACTGTTTTTT. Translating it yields CASSQDGTGGDEKLFF.

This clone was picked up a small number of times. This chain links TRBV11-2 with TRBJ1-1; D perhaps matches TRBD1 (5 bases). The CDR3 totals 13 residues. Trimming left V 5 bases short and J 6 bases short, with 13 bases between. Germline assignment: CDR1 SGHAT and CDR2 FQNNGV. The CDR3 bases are TGTGCCAGCAGCGTGGGGGGGATCCCTGAAGCTTTCTTT. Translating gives CASSVGGIPEAFF.

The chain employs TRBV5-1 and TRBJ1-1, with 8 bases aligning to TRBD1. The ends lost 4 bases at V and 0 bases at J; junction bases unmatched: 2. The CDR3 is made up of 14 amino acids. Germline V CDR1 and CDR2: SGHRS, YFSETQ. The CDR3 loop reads CASSEQGVNTEAFF. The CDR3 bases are TGCGCCAGCAGCGAACAGGGGGTGAACACTGAAGCTTTCTTT.

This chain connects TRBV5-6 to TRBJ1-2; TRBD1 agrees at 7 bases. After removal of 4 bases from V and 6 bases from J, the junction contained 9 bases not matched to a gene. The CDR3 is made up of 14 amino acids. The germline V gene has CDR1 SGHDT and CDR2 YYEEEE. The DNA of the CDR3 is TGTGCCAGCAGCACGGGACAGAGGTTTCATGGCTACACCTTC. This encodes CASSTGQRFHGYTF.

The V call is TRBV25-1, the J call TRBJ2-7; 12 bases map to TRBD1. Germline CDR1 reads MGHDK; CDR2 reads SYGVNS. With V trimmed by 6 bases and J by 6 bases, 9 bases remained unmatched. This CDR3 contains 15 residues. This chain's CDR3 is CASRDAGTGGSEQYF. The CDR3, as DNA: TGTGCCAGCAGGGACGCCGGGACAGGGGGCAGCGAGCAGTACTTC.

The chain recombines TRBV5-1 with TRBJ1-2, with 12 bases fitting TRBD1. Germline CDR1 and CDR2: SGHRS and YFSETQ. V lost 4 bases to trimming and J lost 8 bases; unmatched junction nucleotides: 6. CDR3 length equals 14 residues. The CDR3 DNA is TGCGCCAGCAGCCCGGGACAGGGGGCGCAAGGCTACACCTTC. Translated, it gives CASSPGQGAQGYTF.

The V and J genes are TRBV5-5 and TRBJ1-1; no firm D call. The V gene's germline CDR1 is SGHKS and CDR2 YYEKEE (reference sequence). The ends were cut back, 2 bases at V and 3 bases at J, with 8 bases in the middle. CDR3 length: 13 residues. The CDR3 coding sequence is TGTGCCAGCAGCTTTACGGAGGACACTGAAGCTTTCTTT. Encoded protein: CASSFTEDTEAFF.

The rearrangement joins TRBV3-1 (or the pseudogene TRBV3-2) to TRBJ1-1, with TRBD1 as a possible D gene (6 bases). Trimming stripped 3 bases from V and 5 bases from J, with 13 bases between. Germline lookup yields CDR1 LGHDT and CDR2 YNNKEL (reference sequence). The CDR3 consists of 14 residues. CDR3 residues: CASSHLDSRTEAFF. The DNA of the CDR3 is TGTGCCAGCAGCCATTTGGACAGTAGGACTGAAGCTTTCTTT.

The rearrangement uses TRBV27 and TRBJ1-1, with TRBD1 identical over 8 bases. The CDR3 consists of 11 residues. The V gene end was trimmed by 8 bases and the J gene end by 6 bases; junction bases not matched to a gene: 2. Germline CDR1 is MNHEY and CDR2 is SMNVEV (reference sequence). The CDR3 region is CASAGGAEAFF. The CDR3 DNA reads TGTGCCAGCGCAGGGGGCGCTGAAGCTTTCTTT.

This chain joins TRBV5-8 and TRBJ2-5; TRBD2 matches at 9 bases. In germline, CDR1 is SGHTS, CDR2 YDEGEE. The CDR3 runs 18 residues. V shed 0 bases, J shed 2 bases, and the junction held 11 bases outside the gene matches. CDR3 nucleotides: TGTGCCAGCAGCTTGGGAAGGGCTAGCGGGGCCCAACAAGAGACCCAGTACTTC. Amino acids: CASSLGRASGAQQETQYF. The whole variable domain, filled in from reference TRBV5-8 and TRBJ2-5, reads EAGVTQSPTHLIKTRGQQATLRCSPISGHTSVYWYQQALGLGLQFLLWYDEGEERNRGNFPPRFSGRQFPNYSSELNVNALELEDSALYLCASSLGRASGAQQETQYFGPGTRLLVL.

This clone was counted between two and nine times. The CDR3, as DNA: TGTGCCTGGAACCTGGGCGGGAGCTCCTATAATTCACCCCTCCACTTT. Translation: CAWNLGGSSYNSPLHF. This sequence joins TRBV30 and TRBJ1-6; D unresolved. Trimming took 4 bases from V and 0 from J, leaving 13 bases between them. Germline V gene data show CDR1 as GTSNPN and CDR2 as SVGIG (reference sequence). The CDR3 length is 16 residues. The full variable domain, rest sourced from reference TRBV30 and TRBJ1-6, is SQTIHQWPATLVQPVGSPLSLECTVEGTSNPNLYWYRQAAGRGLQLLFYSVGIGQISSEVPQNLSASRPQDRQFILSSKKLLLSDSGFYLCAWNLGGSSYNSPLHFGNGTRLTVT.

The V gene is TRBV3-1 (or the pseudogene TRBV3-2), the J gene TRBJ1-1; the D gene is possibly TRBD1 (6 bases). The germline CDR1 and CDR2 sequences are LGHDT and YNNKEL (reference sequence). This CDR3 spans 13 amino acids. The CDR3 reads CASGGGWNTEAFF. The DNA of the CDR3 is TGTGCGAGTGGGGGCGGGTGGAACACTGAAGCTTTCTTT.

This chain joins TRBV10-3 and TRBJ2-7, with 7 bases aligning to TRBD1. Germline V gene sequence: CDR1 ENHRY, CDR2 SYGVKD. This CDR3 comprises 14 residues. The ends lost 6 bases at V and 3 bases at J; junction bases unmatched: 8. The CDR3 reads CAISLKQGIYEQYF. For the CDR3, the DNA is TGTGCCATCAGCCTTAAACAGGGGATCTACGAGCAGTACTTC.

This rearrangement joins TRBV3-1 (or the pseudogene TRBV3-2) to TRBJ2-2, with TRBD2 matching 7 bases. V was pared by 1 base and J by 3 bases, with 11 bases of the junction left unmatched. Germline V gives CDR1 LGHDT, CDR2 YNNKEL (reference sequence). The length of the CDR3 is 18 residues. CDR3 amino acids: CASSQVGLASGHTGELFF. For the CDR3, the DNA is TGTGCCAGCAGCCAAGTCGGGCTGGCTAGCGGTCACACCGGGGAGCTGTTTTTT.

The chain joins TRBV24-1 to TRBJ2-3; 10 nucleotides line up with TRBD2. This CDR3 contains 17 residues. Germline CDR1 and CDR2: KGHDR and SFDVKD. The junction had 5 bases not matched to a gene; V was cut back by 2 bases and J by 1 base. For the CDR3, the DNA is TGTGCCACCAGTGATTGGACCGGGACTAGCGGCACAGATACGCAGTATTTT. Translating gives CATSDWTGTSGTDTQYF.

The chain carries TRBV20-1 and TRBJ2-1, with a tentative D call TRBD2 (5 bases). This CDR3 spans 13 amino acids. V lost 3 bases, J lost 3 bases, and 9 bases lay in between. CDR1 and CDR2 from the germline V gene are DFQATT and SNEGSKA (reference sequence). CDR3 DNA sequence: TGCAGTGCTAGTATGGCGGGCTACAATGAGCAGTTCTTC. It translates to CSASMAGYNEQFF.

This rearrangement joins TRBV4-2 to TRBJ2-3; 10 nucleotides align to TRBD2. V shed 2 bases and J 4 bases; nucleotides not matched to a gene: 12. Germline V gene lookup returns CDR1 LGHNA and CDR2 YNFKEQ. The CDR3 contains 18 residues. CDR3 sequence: CASSQRTLLAGEADTQYF. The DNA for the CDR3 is TGTGCCAGCAGCCAACGGACACTCCTAGCGGGAGAGGCAGATACGCAGTATTTT.

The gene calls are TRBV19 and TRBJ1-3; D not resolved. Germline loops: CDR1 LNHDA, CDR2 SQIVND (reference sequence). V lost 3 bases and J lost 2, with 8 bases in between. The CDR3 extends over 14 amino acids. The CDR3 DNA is TGTGCCAGTAGTATGGCGGCCCCTGGAAACACCATATATTTT. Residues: CASSMAAPGNTIYF.

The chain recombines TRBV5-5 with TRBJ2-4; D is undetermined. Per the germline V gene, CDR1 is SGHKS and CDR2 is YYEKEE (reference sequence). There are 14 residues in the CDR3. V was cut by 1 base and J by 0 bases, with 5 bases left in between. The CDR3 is CASSLILAKNIQYF. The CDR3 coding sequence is TGTGCCAGCAGCTTGATTCTAGCCAAAAACATTCAGTACTTC.

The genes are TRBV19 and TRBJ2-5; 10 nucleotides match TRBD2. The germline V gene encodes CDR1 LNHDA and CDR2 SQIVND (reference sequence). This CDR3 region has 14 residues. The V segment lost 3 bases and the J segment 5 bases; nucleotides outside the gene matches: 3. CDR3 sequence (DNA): TGTGCCAGTAGTATGGGACTAGCGATCGAGACCCAGTACTTC. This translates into CASSMGLAIETQYF.